What follows is one T cell receptor (beta chain) and its context. No cognate antigen has been identified for it. The sample holds no much larger clone one base away, and base qualities are not on file. In the ophthalmopathy patients, disease was moderately to severely active, with a Clinical Activity Score of 3 or more, a NOSPECS grade of 4 or more, and a duration of less than 3 months. Patients with uncontrolled infections, other autoimmune diseases, pregnancy or lactation were excluded. Diagnoses were established on the basis of clinical symptoms, serum thyroxine and TRAb, thyroid ultrasound, and orbital computed tomography. PBMCs were separated from 10 ml of fresh peripheral blood using Ficoll-Paque density gradient centrifugation. Total RNA was extracted using Trizol reagent, and RNA quality was assessed on an Agilent 2100 Bioanalyzer. The data derive from a study of T cells in Graves' hyperthyroidism and ophthalmopathy (dated by TCRdb to between 2019 and 2020). For the wider study: Peripheral blood was collected at initial diagnosis, before any treatment. To identify TCR V-J signatures that set the groups apart, the researchers used a discovery cohort of approximately 98 patients, made up of under 50 with Graves' ophthalmopathy and some 60 with stable Graves' hyperthyroidism. Prospective prediction of ophthalmopathy was tested in an independent validation cohort consisting of some 19 hyperthyroidism patients and more than 15 patients who later progressed to ophthalmopathy. The roughly 100 discovery patients were divided at random into training and test sets in a 7:3 ratio. Thyroid tissue and blood T-cell repertoires from six Graves' hyperthyroidism patients were also compared in the study. After blood sampling, hyperthyroidism patients were treated with methimazole at a starting dose of 30 mg daily, and ophthalmopathy patients were treated with high-dose intravenous methylprednisolone. The paper reports TCR Vbeta CDR3 sequencing of 140 or so peripheral blood samples: over 40 ophthalmopathy, under 80 hyperthyroidism and some 17 progressor patients. General conclusions and limits of the study: In cross-validation, a model built on a 13 V-J signature told ophthalmopathy apart from stable hyperthyroidism with less than 90% sensitivity and approximately 81% specificity, and in testing the same model reached 80%/75%. During validation, the model predicted progression to ophthalmopathy a median of about 6.5 months ahead of onset, with almost 71% sensitivity and about 75% specificity. Most expanded thyroid clonotypes (frequency above 0.001) were also found in blood, which suggests that blood repertoires may mirror thyroid immune responses. Sample size was not statistically predetermined, and investigators were not blinded to group allocation.

TCR beta CDR3 regions were amplified from RNA transcripts. A first-round RT-PCR of the TCR CDR3 used the HTBI primer set with the Qiagen OneStep RT-PCR kit. The libraries were constructed in a second round of multiplex PCR and then size-selected and purified. Sequencing of the libraries was done on an Illumina HiSeq2000 using paired-end 100 bp reads. The authors' pipeline ran thus. Raw data were processed with SOAPnuke, discarding reads with adapters, uncalled bases, mean Phred below 15, or no exact constant-primer or identifier match. COPE v1.2.5 was used to merge the high-quality paired reads, and each unique nucleotide sequence was defined as a clonotype. Clonotypes were aligned to IMGT TRBV, TRBD and TRBJ reference segments using MiTCR v1.1. Analysis was restricted to V-J combinations with a frequency above 0.0001, which covered approximately 99% of repertoires. A TCS score was defined as the ratio between F50 (clonal expansion) and ExV (chaos), using BLOSUM62-based TCRdist between CDR3 peptides within each V-J. Welch's t-statistics and random forest reduced roughly 530 V-J features to some 14, which were used in a naive Bayes classifier (R e1071). TCRdb passed the public sequencing reads through fastp at Q25 and MiXCR, retaining productive beta sequences. For every CDR3 protein sequence, its rows merge into one entry that carries the most common genes and DNA. TCRdb, not the authors, supplied the V and J calls. The sample table records approximately 490,000 distinct CDR3 sequences; around a fifth of these occur just once. The ten largest clones capture less than 65% of the sample.

V loses 0 bases of germline sequence and J loses 3 bases, and the interval between the two ends is 9 bases. Taken from the germline V gene, the CDR1 and CDR2 loops are LGHNA and YSLEER. The CDR3 covers 15 residues, taking in both the cysteine and the phenylalanine. CDR3 DNA is the only sequence kept; it has 45 bases, read in frame from the first base. This clonotype originated in a woman aged 70-85 years with Graves' ophthalmopathy. Input material: blood. The chain links TRBV4-3 with TRBJ2-1; a confident D gene designation cannot be given. The CDR3 protein sequence reads: CASSQDLSVYNEQFF. The DNA sequence is as follows: TGCGCCAGCAGCCAAGACCTTTCGGTCTACAATGAGCAGTTCTTC.